The rows below give T cell receptor beta chains drawn from one sample of a study of blood T cell repertoires in COVID-19. Libraries were prepared by immunoSEQ multiplex PCR; TCRdb keeps only in-frame clonotypes and omits some of them. The sample contains tens of thousands of clones, around 87% of which appear only once. Sample: peripheral blood. The origin of the receptors is a human donor in a cohort sampled during active COVID-19. The CDR3 runs from the conserved cysteine through the conserved F or W. The D gene is left open where the match is weak. Not every row has a clone size; where given, it reads once, few, many or a size class.

d_call: -; j_call: TRBJ2-2; clone_size: -; v_call: TRBV10-2; cdr3_aa: CASSEYTRDGELFF; cdr3_nt: TGCGCCAGCAGTGAGTACACTAGAGACGGGGAGCTGTTTTTT
d_call: TRBD2; j_call: TRBJ2-5; clone_size: -; v_call: TRBV5-5; cdr3_aa: CASSLMAGGQETQYF; cdr3_nt: TGTGCCAGCAGCTTGATGGCGGGGGGGCAAGAGACCCAGTACTTC
d_call: TRBD1; j_call: TRBJ1-1; clone_size: once; v_call: TRBV7-2; cdr3_aa: CASSPRQGNTEAFF; cdr3_nt: TGTGCCAGCAGCCCGAGACAGGGGAACACTGAAGCTTTCTTT
d_call: -; j_call: TRBJ1-2; clone_size: -; v_call: TRBV19; cdr3_aa: CASSIRRPYGYTF; cdr3_nt: TGTGCCAGTAGTATTCGGAGACCATATGGCTACACCTTC
d_call: TRBD1; j_call: TRBJ1-2; clone_size: -; v_call: TRBV2; cdr3_aa: CASRGTGRNYGYTF; cdr3_nt: TGTGCCAGCAGGGGGACAGGGAGGAACTATGGCTACACCTTC
d_call: -; j_call: TRBJ2-2; clone_size: -; v_call: TRBV4-3; cdr3_aa: CASSQDQGSGELFF; cdr3_nt: TGCGCCAGCAGCCAAGATCAGGGGTCCGGGGAGCTGTTTTTT
d_call: TRBD2; j_call: TRBJ2-1; clone_size: -; v_call: TRBV30; cdr3_aa: CAWGTSGGIYNEQFF; cdr3_nt: TGTGCCTGGGGGACTAGCGGGGGAATCTACAATGAGCAGTTCTTC
d_call: TRBD1; j_call: TRBJ1-3; clone_size: many; v_call: TRBV3-1/TRBV3-2; cdr3_aa: CASSQVQGAPGNTIYF; cdr3_nt: TGTGCCAGCAGCCAAGTACAGGGGGCGCCCGGAAACACCATATATTTT
d_call: TRBD2; j_call: TRBJ2-3; clone_size: -; v_call: TRBV19; cdr3_aa: CASTSHGRGGLGGTQYF; cdr3_nt: TGTGCCAGTACCTCACATGGGCGGGGGGGCCTCGGTGGAACGCAGTATTTT
d_call: -; j_call: TRBJ2-3; clone_size: -; v_call: TRBV30; cdr3_aa: CAWVAAEGRTQYF; cdr3_nt: TGTGCCTGGGTAGCGGCAGAAGGGAGAACGCAGTATTTT
d_call: TRBD2; j_call: TRBJ2-5; clone_size: -; v_call: TRBV19; cdr3_aa: CASSLRGTSGQETQYF; cdr3_nt: TGTGCCAGTAGTCTAAGGGGGACTAGCGGCCAAGAGACCCAGTACTTC
d_call: -; j_call: TRBJ1-5; clone_size: -; v_call: TRBV7-2; cdr3_aa: CASSTYNTPPLEPQHF; cdr3_nt: TGTGCCAGCAGCACATACAACACCCCGCCTCTTGAGCCCCAGCATTTT
d_call: -; j_call: TRBJ1-2; clone_size: -; v_call: TRBV4-1; cdr3_aa: CASSKNSYGYTF; cdr3_nt: TGCGCCAGCAGCAAAAACAGCTATGGCTACACCTTC
d_call: -; j_call: TRBJ1-4; clone_size: once; v_call: TRBV5-1; cdr3_aa: CASSLARTNEKLFF; cdr3_nt: TGCGCCAGCAGCCTGGCCAGAACTAATGAAAAACTGTTTTTT
d_call: -; j_call: TRBJ1-1; clone_size: few; v_call: TRBV5-5; cdr3_aa: CASSWDISLENTEAFF; cdr3_nt: TGTGCCAGCAGCTGGGACATCAGCTTGGAGAACACTGAAGCTTTCTTT
d_call: TRBD1; j_call: TRBJ1-4; clone_size: -; v_call: TRBV6-7; cdr3_aa: CASSYSLGAGGVSVQHLRNEKLFF; cdr3_nt: TGTGCCAGCAGTTACTCATTGGGCGCAGGGGGCGTAAGTGTACAACACTTGCGGAATGAAAAACTGTTTTTT
d_call: -; j_call: TRBJ1-2; clone_size: once; v_call: TRBV7-2; cdr3_aa: CASSQTANYGYTF; cdr3_nt: TGTGCCAGCAGCCAGACAGCTAACTATGGCTACACCTTC
d_call: -; j_call: TRBJ1-4; clone_size: -; v_call: TRBV9; cdr3_aa: CASSTGWTNEKLFF; cdr3_nt: TGTGCCAGCAGCACAGGGTGGACTAATGAAAAACTGTTTTTT
d_call: TRBD1; j_call: TRBJ1-1; clone_size: once; v_call: TRBV4-3; cdr3_aa: CASSVDRGNTEAFF; cdr3_nt: TGCGCCAGCAGCGTAGACAGGGGGAACACTGAAGCTTTCTTT
d_call: TRBD1; j_call: TRBJ1-2; clone_size: -; v_call: TRBV4-3; cdr3_aa: CASSLTQGASYGYTF; cdr3_nt: TGCGCCAGCTCCCTGACACAGGGGGCAAGCTATGGCTACACCTTC
d_call: TRBD1; j_call: TRBJ2-5; clone_size: -; v_call: TRBV5-1; cdr3_aa: CASDTGGRETQYF; cdr3_nt: TGCGCCAGTGATACAGGGGGCAGGGAGACCCAGTACTTC
d_call: TRBD2; j_call: TRBJ2-5; clone_size: -; v_call: TRBV7-2; cdr3_aa: CASSFGLAGEQETQYF; cdr3_nt: TGTGCCAGCAGCTTTGGACTAGCGGGGGAACAAGAGACCCAGTACTTC
d_call: -; j_call: TRBJ1-2; clone_size: few; v_call: TRBV18; cdr3_aa: CASSPDSNYGYTF; cdr3_nt: TGTGCCAGCTCACCAGACAGTAACTATGGCTACACCTTC
d_call: TRBD1; j_call: TRBJ1-2; clone_size: -; v_call: TRBV19; cdr3_aa: CASSHRQGLVYGYTF; cdr3_nt: TGTGCCAGTAGTCACAGACAGGGTCTCGTCTATGGCTACACCTTC
d_call: TRBD2; j_call: TRBJ2-2; clone_size: -; v_call: TRBV19; cdr3_aa: CASTPGTSGGVLSTGELFF; cdr3_nt: TGTGCCAGTACCCCAGGGACTAGCGGGGGGGTTCTATCTACCGGGGAGCTGTTTTTT
d_call: -; j_call: TRBJ1-5; clone_size: -; v_call: TRBV28; cdr3_aa: CASSLRGSANKPQHF; cdr3_nt: TGTGCCAGCAGTTTACGGGGATCTGCAAACAAGCCCCAGCATTTT
d_call: -; j_call: TRBJ1-5; clone_size: -; v_call: TRBV30; cdr3_aa: CAWSTRRVQPQHF; cdr3_nt: TGTGCCTGGAGTACTCGTCGTGTTCAGCCCCAGCATTTT
d_call: -; j_call: TRBJ1-3; clone_size: few; v_call: TRBV6-6; cdr3_aa: CASSREQGSGNTIYF; cdr3_nt: TGTGCCAGCAGTCGAGAACAGGGTTCTGGAAACACCATATATTTT
d_call: -; j_call: TRBJ1-1; clone_size: -; v_call: TRBV9; cdr3_aa: CASSAPTGIETEAFF; cdr3_nt: TGTGCCAGCAGCGCCCCCACAGGGATCGAAACTGAAGCTTTCTTT
d_call: -; j_call: TRBJ2-2; clone_size: -; v_call: TRBV5-6; cdr3_aa: CASSMTGAPGELFF; cdr3_nt: TGTGCCAGCAGCATGACAGGTGCTCCCGGGGAGCTGTTTTTT
d_call: TRBD1; j_call: TRBJ1-5; clone_size: -; v_call: TRBV3-1/TRBV3-2; cdr3_aa: CASSLIQGVQPQHF; cdr3_nt: TGTGCCAGCAGCCTAATACAGGGGGTTCAGCCCCAGCATTTT
d_call: -; j_call: TRBJ1-5; clone_size: -; v_call: TRBV12-3/TRBV12-4; cdr3_aa: CASSLPPGQPQHF; cdr3_nt: TGTGCCAGCAGTTTACCCCCGGGACAGCCCCAGCATTTT
d_call: -; j_call: TRBJ1-1; clone_size: once; v_call: TRBV7-6; cdr3_aa: CASSPSQGGYTEAFF; cdr3_nt: TGTGCCAGCAGCCCATCCCAGGGAGGGTACACTGAAGCTTTCTTT
d_call: TRBD1; j_call: TRBJ1-1; clone_size: -; v_call: TRBV5-1; cdr3_aa: CASSPGGARSTEAFF; cdr3_nt: TGCGCCAGCAGCCCAGGGGGCGCGAGGTCTACTGAAGCTTTCTTT
d_call: TRBD1; j_call: TRBJ1-6; clone_size: -; v_call: TRBV18; cdr3_aa: CASSPQGQGTLHF; cdr3_nt: TGTGCCAGCTCACCACAAGGACAGGGCACCCTCCACTTT
d_call: -; j_call: TRBJ1-1; clone_size: -; v_call: TRBV9; cdr3_aa: CASGATMNTEAFF; cdr3_nt: TGTGCCAGCGGAGCAACAATGAACACTGAAGCTTTCTTT
d_call: -; j_call: TRBJ2-5; clone_size: -; v_call: TRBV12-3/TRBV12-4; cdr3_aa: CASSLAGAETQYF; cdr3_nt: TGTGCCAGCAGTTTGGCGGGGGCGGAGACCCAGTACTTC
d_call: TRBD2; j_call: TRBJ2-2; clone_size: -; v_call: TRBV13; cdr3_aa: CASSFETSASGELFF; cdr3_nt: TGTGCCAGCAGCTTCGAGACTAGCGCCTCCGGGGAGCTGTTTTTT
d_call: TRBD1; j_call: TRBJ2-2; clone_size: -; v_call: TRBV2; cdr3_aa: CASSRLQGAGELFF; cdr3_nt: TGTGCCAGCTCCAGATTACAGGGGGCCGGGGAGCTGTTTTTT
d_call: -; j_call: TRBJ1-1; clone_size: -; v_call: TRBV11-3; cdr3_aa: CASSHQLDTEAFF; cdr3_nt: TGTGCCAGCAGCCACCAGTTGGACACTGAAGCTTTCTTT
d_call: TRBD2; j_call: TRBJ2-7; clone_size: -; v_call: TRBV7-8; cdr3_aa: CASSDQRGPSYEQYF; cdr3_nt: TGTGCCAGCAGCGACCAGCGGGGGCCATCCTACGAGCAGTACTTC
d_call: -; j_call: TRBJ1-6; clone_size: -; v_call: TRBV28; cdr3_aa: CASRPAGTHNSPLHF; cdr3_nt: TGTGCCAGCAGGCCGGCAGGGACACATAATTCACCCCTCCACTTT
d_call: TRBD1; j_call: TRBJ1-2; clone_size: -; v_call: TRBV30; cdr3_aa: CAWSLPGTVGYGYTF; cdr3_nt: TGTGCCTGGAGTTTACCCGGGACAGTAGGCTATGGCTACACCTTC
d_call: -; j_call: TRBJ1-1; clone_size: -; v_call: TRBV18; cdr3_aa: CASSPRPRQNTEAFF; cdr3_nt: TGTGCCAGCTCACCTCGACCCCGACAGAACACTGAAGCTTTCTTT
d_call: -; j_call: TRBJ1-4; clone_size: -; v_call: TRBV5-5; cdr3_aa: CASSLGSSGNFREKLFF; cdr3_nt: TGTGCCAGCAGCTTGGGTTCCTCAGGGAATTTTCGAGAAAAACTGTTTTTT
d_call: TRBD1; j_call: TRBJ1-6; clone_size: -; v_call: TRBV14; cdr3_aa: CASSQESGGDSPLHF; cdr3_nt: TGTGCCAGCAGCCAAGAGTCAGGGGGTGATTCACCCCTCCACTTT
d_call: TRBD1; j_call: TRBJ1-6; clone_size: -; v_call: TRBV5-4; cdr3_aa: CASSLDRGNSPLHF; cdr3_nt: TGTGCCAGCAGCTTGGACAGGGGAAATTCACCCCTCCACTTT
d_call: TRBD2; j_call: TRBJ2-3; clone_size: -; v_call: TRBV5-1; cdr3_aa: CASSPRIAGLTDTQYF; cdr3_nt: TGCGCCAGCAGCCCAAGAATAGCGGGGTTAACAGATACGCAGTATTTT
d_call: TRBD1; j_call: TRBJ2-2; clone_size: -; v_call: TRBV19; cdr3_aa: CASRPGQGLTGELFF; cdr3_nt: TGTGCCAGTAGACCGGGACAGGGTCTCACCGGGGAGCTGTTTTTT
d_call: -; j_call: TRBJ1-2; clone_size: -; v_call: TRBV11-2; cdr3_aa: CASSTGQAFYGYTF; cdr3_nt: TGTGCCAGCAGCACAGGGCAGGCTTTCTATGGCTACACCTTC
d_call: TRBD1; j_call: TRBJ1-3; clone_size: once; v_call: TRBV9; cdr3_aa: CASSVTEGQGPSGNTIYF; cdr3_nt: TGTGCCAGCAGCGTAACGGAGGGACAGGGCCCCTCTGGAAACACCATATATTTT
d_call: -; j_call: TRBJ1-1; clone_size: -; v_call: TRBV5-3; cdr3_aa: CARSLNRGTEAFF; cdr3_nt: TGTGCCAGAAGCCTAAACCGGGGGACTGAAGCTTTCTTT
d_call: TRBD2; j_call: TRBJ2-3; clone_size: -; v_call: TRBV10-3; cdr3_aa: CAISESGVSGGNTQYF; cdr3_nt: TGTGCCATCAGTGAGTCGGGGGTGAGCGGGGGTAATACGCAGTATTTT
d_call: TRBD1; j_call: TRBJ2-2; clone_size: once; v_call: TRBV13; cdr3_aa: CASSRGTGRTGELFF; cdr3_nt: TGTGCCAGCAGCCGCGGGACAGGGAGAACCGGGGAGCTGTTTTTT
d_call: TRBD1; j_call: TRBJ1-1; clone_size: -; v_call: TRBV12-3/TRBV12-4; cdr3_aa: CASSSGGRTEAFF; cdr3_nt: TGTGCCAGCAGTTCAGGGGGAAGGACTGAAGCTTTCTTT
d_call: TRBD1; j_call: TRBJ2-3; clone_size: -; v_call: TRBV29-1; cdr3_aa: CSVELQGAKYF; cdr3_nt: TGCAGCGTTGAGTTACAGGGGGCGAAGTATTTT
d_call: -; j_call: TRBJ1-5; clone_size: -; v_call: TRBV28; cdr3_aa: CASTPSVGLRSQPQHF; cdr3_nt: TGTGCCAGCACCCCCTCGGTAGGACTCAGAAGTCAGCCCCAGCATTTT
d_call: -; j_call: TRBJ1-3; clone_size: -; v_call: TRBV4-3; cdr3_aa: CASSQDRQGWSGNTIYF; cdr3_nt: TGCGCCAGCAGCCAAGATCGTCAGGGATGGTCTGGAAACACCATATATTTT
d_call: TRBD2; j_call: TRBJ2-3; clone_size: many; v_call: TRBV5-1; cdr3_aa: CASRWTSGATDTQYF; cdr3_nt: TGCGCCAGCAGGTGGACTAGCGGGGCAACAGATACGCAGTATTTT